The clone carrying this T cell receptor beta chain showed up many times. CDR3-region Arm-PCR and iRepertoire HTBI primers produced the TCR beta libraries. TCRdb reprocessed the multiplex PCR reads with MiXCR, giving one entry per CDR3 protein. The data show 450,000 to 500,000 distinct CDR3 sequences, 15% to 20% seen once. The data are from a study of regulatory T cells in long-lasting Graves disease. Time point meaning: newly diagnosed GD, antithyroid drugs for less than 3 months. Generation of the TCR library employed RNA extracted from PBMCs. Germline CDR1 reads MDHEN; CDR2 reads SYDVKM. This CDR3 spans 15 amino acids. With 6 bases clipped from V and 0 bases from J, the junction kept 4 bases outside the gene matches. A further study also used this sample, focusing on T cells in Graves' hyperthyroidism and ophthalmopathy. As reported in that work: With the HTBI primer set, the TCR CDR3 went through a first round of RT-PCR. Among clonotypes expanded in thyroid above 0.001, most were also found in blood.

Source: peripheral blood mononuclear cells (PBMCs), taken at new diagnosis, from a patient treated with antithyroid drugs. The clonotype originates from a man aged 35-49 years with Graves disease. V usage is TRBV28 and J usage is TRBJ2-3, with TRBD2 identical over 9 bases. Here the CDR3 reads CASSPSGISTDTQYF. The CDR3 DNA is TGTGCCAGCAGCCCTAGCGGGATTAGCACAGATACGCAGTATTTT.